The clone carrying this TCR beta chain was seen at least ten times. Its antigen is currently unknown. Time point defined: patch test 3, about 24 weeks after DPC sensitization. As for treatment: therapeutic diphenylcyclopropenone sensitization with weekly scalp DPC. TCRdb reprocessed the RACE reads via MiXCR and lists one record per CDR3 protein. The sample consists of approximately 30,000 distinct CDR3 sequences, approximately 5.8% of them appearing once. The data belong to a study of human T cells and chemical hapten exposure. The overall study: The patch tests put 0.01% DPC on the skin of the upper back and were read 6 days later. Cases of alopecia areata, totalis or universalis occurred in a predominantly female patient group.

Trimming shortened V by 6 bases and J by 5 bases, and 7 bases separated the two germline ends. Germline CDR1 reads MNHEY; CDR2 reads SMNVEV (reference sequence). The CDR3 loop spans 11 amino acids. General study results and limits: The study found expanded TCRs formed significantly more large CDR3 similarity clusters than controls.

The source material was whole blood, sampled in connection with sensitization to the hapten diphenylcyclopropenone (DPC). The source of this sequence is a man aged 25 to 40 with alopecia areata. Some clones in this sample may be carry-over from other donors' samples. This chain uses TRBV27 with TRBJ1-1; no reliable D call. The CDR3 DNA follows: TGTGCCAGCAGAAAGGGTACTGAAGCTTTCTTT. It yields the protein CASRKGTEAFF.